This paragraph covers one T cell receptor beta chain sequence. The data derive from a study of blood T cell repertoires in COVID-19. Study summary: Sites in the United States, Italy and Spain provided acute and convalescent COVID-19 samples. The analysed material was cDNA or gDNA that came from T cells, B-cell-depleted T cells, or PBMCs.

Adults between about 18 and 95 years of age took part from 24 US areas. As handled by the study authors: Reference gene primer amplification gave estimated nucleated cell counts. Data came from immunoSEQ multiplex PCR; TCRdb stores just in-frame clones and leaves some out. V and J calls and clone size are those listed in that table; D and trimming were worked out from the DNA. The repertoire holds roughly 280,000 clones, with 70% to 90% as singletons. The sequence came from a woman between 25 and 40 years old with acute COVID-19. Sequences were obtained from PBMCs or T cells enriched from blood (not recorded which).

CDR3 sequence: CASSPTPGLAGPTDTQYF. The CDR3 region has the DNA TGTGCCAGCAGCCCTACGCCGGGACTAGCGGGACCCACAGATACGCAGTATTTT. J is TRBJ2-3 and V is TRBV13, with 13 bases aligning to TRBD2. Germline CDR1 reads PRHDT; CDR2 reads FYEKMQ (reference sequence). The junction had 10 bases not matched to a gene; V was cut back by 5 bases and J by 2 bases. The CDR3 runs to 18 residues.